The 29 T cell receptor beta chains listed next were all sequenced from one sample in a study of CD8+ T cells in alopecia areata listed by TCRdb under 2018. The sample's time point label, decoded: 20 to 30 weeks on oral tofacitinib. This specimen's treatment or condition label, per the study, means: oral pan-JAK inhibitor, 5-10 mg twice daily. Library method: the immunoSEQ multiplex PCR assay. To provide template for TCR sequencing, every sample had RNA extracted and reverse transcribed into cDNA. Not all clones reach the TCRdb copy of this immuneACCESS table, which keeps in-frame sequences only. Checked studies attribute under half of the gap to unresolved V genes and leave the rest unexplained. This sample gives around 100,000 clones in total; around 40% of them show up just once. The biggest ten clones account for less than 20% of the sample. Sequences were derived from CD8+ T cells sorted from blood, sampled at week 24, from a patient treated with tofacitinib. The receptors originated from a human donor with alopecia areata.

This clone was detected only once. The rearrangement joins TRBV5-6 to TRBJ2-5; the D gene is possibly TRBD2 (5 bases). CDR1 is SGHDT, CDR2 YYEEEE, per germline. Between the trimmed V and J ends, which lost 5 bases and 5 bases, there was a span of 19 bases. The CDR3 has 15 residues. This chain's CDR3 is CASREVAGYGETQYF. Here the CDR3 DNA reads TGTGCCAGCAGGGAGGTGGCAGGATATGGGGAGACCCAGTACTTC.

This chain joins TRBV6-5 and TRBJ2-7; unclear D gene. CDR3 size: 16 residues. In germline, CDR1 is MNHEY, CDR2 SVGAGI. V was pared by 0 bases and J by 2 bases, with 14 bases between. The CDR3 region has the DNA TGTGCCAGCAGTTACTCCGACGGCGTAACTGCCTACGAGCAGTACTTC. Translation: CASSYSDGVTAYEQYF.

This clone was detected only a few times. The gene calls are TRBV5-1 and TRBJ2-7; weak D call: TRBD1 (6 bases). Germline CDR1 reads SGHRS; CDR2 reads YFSETQ. This CDR3 has 15 amino acids. V gave up 4 bases and J gave up 3 bases, with 17 bases separating them. CDR3 amino acids: CASSVTTGKSYEQYF. The CDR3 coding sequence is TGCGCCAGCAGCGTGACGACAGGAAAAAGCTACGAGCAGTACTTC. Complete variable domain (other parts from reference TRBV5-1 and TRBJ2-7): KAGVTQTPRYLIKTRGQQVTLSCSPISGHRSVSWYQQTPGQGLQFLFEYFSETQRNKGNFPGRFSGRQFSNSRSEMNVSTLELGDSALYLCASSVTTGKSYEQYFGPGTRLTVT.

This clone was counted between two and nine times. Other nucleotide sequences in the sample specify the same CDR3. The chain combines TRBV4-1 with TRBJ2-1; 15 bases align to TRBD2. The CDR3 runs to 16 residues. The germline V gene encodes CDR1 MGHRA and CDR2 YSYEKL. Unmatched junction bases numbered 7, after V lost 4 bases and J lost 9 bases. CDR3 loop: CASSPGLAGGPGEQFF. CDR3 in DNA: TGCGCCAGCAGCCCTGGACTAGCGGGAGGGCCGGGTGAGCAGTTCTTC.

The chain employs TRBV4-1 and TRBJ2-7; no firm D call. The V and J ends lost 4 bases and 0 bases respectively, with 13 bases between them. Germline V gives CDR1 MGHRA, CDR2 YSYEKL. CDR3 size: 15 residues. CDR3 DNA: TGCGCCAGCAGCCCTCTATACTCGAGCTCCTACGAGCAGTACTTC. As protein: CASSPLYSSSYEQYF.

This sequence joins TRBV7-8 and TRBJ2-2; 9 positions match TRBD1. The V gene end was trimmed by 3 bases and the J gene end by 3 bases; junction bases not matched to a gene: 11. The CDR3 has 18 amino acids. Germline V gene lookup returns CDR1 SGHVS and CDR2 FQNEAQ. The CDR3: CASSFLNRTGVDTGELFF. In DNA form, the CDR3 reads TGTGCCAGCAGCTTTCTAAATAGGACAGGGGTGGACACCGGGGAGCTGTTTTTT.

This clone was seen a handful of times. The V call is TRBV7-2, the J call TRBJ2-7; D remains unclear. This CDR3 contains 14 residues. Per germline, CDR1 SGHTA and CDR2 FQGNSA. The V and J ends lost 2 bases and 2 bases respectively, with 10 bases between them. CDR3 sequence reads: CASSLLRYPYEQYF. The CDR3 nucleotides read TGTGCCAGCAGCTTACTTCGCTACCCCTACGAGCAGTACTTC.

This chain links TRBV29-1 with TRBJ2-5; TRBD2 matches at 13 bases. The J call may not be correct, given that the DNA end is closer to TRBJ2-7. Germline-derived CDR1 and CDR2 are SQVTM and ANQGSEA. CDR3 length: 14 residues. The CDR3 DNA is TGCAGCGTTGCAGAAGGACTAGCGGGAGTCGAGCAGTACTTC. This encodes CSVAEGLAGVEQYF.

The CDR3 region has the DNA TGTGCCACCGCCGGCAGGGCAGGGAGGAGGGAGACCCAGTACTTC. Translating gives CATAGRAGRRETQYF. The chain combines TRBV2 with TRBJ2-5; D is possibly TRBD2 (6 bases). Trimming cost V 10 bases and J 5 bases, with 23 bases left between them. The CDR3 runs 15 residues. Germline loops: CDR1 SNHLY, CDR2 FYNNEI.

The genes are TRBV6-5 and TRBJ2-3, with D possibly being TRBD1 or TRBD2 (5 bases each). Deletions cut 6 bases from V and 8 bases from J, with 15 bases between. CDR1 is MNHEY, CDR2 SVGAGI, per germline. This CDR3 comprises 13 residues. The CDR3 region is CASRSTGGGTQYF. CDR3 nucleotide sequence: TGTGCCAGCAGATCGACTGGGGGTGGTACGCAGTATTTT.

This clone was seen more than once but under ten times. This CDR3 is CASSQEYRGTYEQYF. CDR3 bases: TGCGCCAGCAGCCAAGAGTACAGGGGAACCTACGAGCAGTACTTC. The rearrangement uses TRBV4-1 and TRBJ2-7, with 7 positions matching TRBD1. Germline assignment: CDR1 MGHRA and CDR2 YSYEKL. This CDR3 spans 15 amino acids. J lost 2 bases, V lost 0 bases, and 4 bases had no gene match.

V and J are TRBV7-6 and TRBJ2-5; D is unresolved. Germline V gene lookup returns CDR1 SGHVS and CDR2 FNYEAQ. The CDR3 runs 15 residues. The V and J ends lost 2 bases and 2 bases respectively, with 12 bases between them. In DNA, the CDR3 is TGTGCCAGCAGCTTATATCCTGACGGGCAAGAGACCCAGTACTTC. Its protein product is CASSLYPDGQETQYF.

This clone was counted at least ten times. V usage is TRBV6-1 and J usage is TRBJ2-7; 10 bases match TRBD2. The length of the CDR3 is 15 residues. From germline, CDR1 is MNHNS and CDR2 SASEGT. V shed 3 bases, J shed 4 bases, and the junction held 6 bases outside the gene matches. The CDR3 sequence: CASSEHTSGTYEQYF. In DNA, the CDR3 is TGTGCCAGCAGTGAGCACACTAGCGGGACTTACGAGCAGTACTTC.

This chain joins TRBV4-1 and TRBJ2-2; the D is unclear. V gave up 1 base and J gave up 9 bases, with 15 bases separating them. This CDR3 comprises 15 residues. Per the germline V gene, CDR1 is MGHRA and CDR2 is YSYEKL. The CDR3 sequence: CASSQGFPPPWELFF. The DNA of the CDR3 is TGCGCCAGCAGCCAAGGGTTCCCGCCGCCGTGGGAGCTGTTTTTT.

This chain links TRBV6-5 with TRBJ1-2; 7 bases line up with TRBD1. Trimming took 2 bases from V and 6 from J; bases not matched to a gene: 0. Germline V CDR1 and CDR2: MNHEY, SVGAGI. The CDR3 is 12 amino acids. CDR3 amino acids: CASSYTGDGYTF. The CDR3 DNA reads TGTGCCAGCAGTTACACAGGGGATGGCTACACCTTC.

The chain couples TRBV27 to TRBJ2-3, with D possibly called TRBD1 or TRBD2 (5 bases each). Germline V gives CDR1 MNHEY, CDR2 SMNVEV (reference sequence). The CDR3 has 16 residues. With 5 bases removed from V and 2 bases from J, the gap between germline ends came to 17 bases. CDR3 bases: TGTGCCAGCAGTCGGGGCACTCGAGCCTCCACAGATACGCAGTATTTT. Encoded protein: CASSRGTRASTDTQYF.

The chain combines TRBV4-1 with TRBJ1-1, with a weak D call TRBD1 (5 bases). Trimming shortened V by 0 bases and J by 4 bases, and 6 bases separated the two germline ends. From germline, CDR1 is MGHRA and CDR2 YSYEKL. This CDR3 comprises 13 residues. The CDR3 region has the DNA TGCGCCAGCAGCCAAGAGAGGGGCACTGAAGCTTTCTTT. This gives the protein CASSQERGTEAFF.

V gene TRBV7-2 combines with J gene TRBJ2-3; D is uncertain. This CDR3 comprises 14 residues. Trimming took 5 bases from V and 4 from J, leaving 13 bases between them. In germline, CDR1 is SGHTA, CDR2 FQGNSA. The CDR3 protein is CASSGVLTPDTQYF. The CDR3 region has the DNA TGTGCCAGCAGCGGAGTGTTAACCCCAGATACGCAGTATTTT.

The CDR3 sequence: CASSLHPEGPYNEQFF. The CDR3 DNA is TGTGCCAGCAGCTTACATCCAGAAGGGCCCTACAATGAGCAGTTCTTC. The chain recombines TRBV7-2 with TRBJ2-1, with D unresolved. This CDR3 comprises 16 residues. Germline lookup yields CDR1 SGHTA and CDR2 FQGNSA. Deletions cut 2 bases from V and 2 bases from J, with 13 bases between.

This clone was detected only a few times. The chain is built from TRBV2 and TRBJ1-3; D uncertain. V dropped 6 bases and J dropped 0 bases, with 9 bases sitting between them. The CDR3 spans 14 residues. Germline V gene data show CDR1 as SNHLY and CDR2 as FYNNEI. CDR3: CASSGLNSGNTIYF. In DNA, the CDR3 is TGTGCCAGCAGCGGTTTAAACTCTGGAAACACCATATATTTT.

The chain couples TRBV9 to TRBJ2-7; D ambiguous. Germline loops: CDR1 SGDLS, CDR2 YYNGEE. This CDR3 contains 14 residues. Trimming removed 4 bases from V and 1 base from J, with 12 bases in between. CDR3 nucleotide sequence: TGTGCCAGCAGCCCCTCCAGCGAGTCCTACGAGCAGTACTTC. It encodes CASSPSSESYEQYF.

The gene calls are TRBV27 and TRBJ1-1; D not resolved. The CDR3 covers 13 residues. Germline CDR1 is MNHEY and CDR2 is SMNVEV (reference sequence). Trimming took 2 bases from V and 3 from J, leaving 7 bases between them. The CDR3 nucleotides are TGTGCCAGCAGTTTACAAGTATACACTGAAGCTTTCTTT. Translated: CASSLQVYTEAFF.

This clone has a single count. In DNA, the CDR3 is TGTGCCAGCCCAAGACAGTATACGCAGTATTTT. It encodes CASPRQYTQYF. This sequence joins TRBV25-1 and TRBJ2-3; TRBD1 might be the D (5 bases). The CDR3 is 11 residues long. Germline CDR1 reads MGHDK; CDR2 reads SYGVNS. V gave up 8 bases and J gave up 7 bases, with 10 bases separating them.

V gene TRBV29-1 combines with J gene TRBJ1-3; D not certain. V lost 4 bases to trimming and J lost 0 bases, with 4 bases between them. The CDR3 spans 12 residues. Germline V CDR1 and CDR2: SQVTM, ANQGSEA. CDR3 sequence (DNA): TGCAGCGTTGTCATCTCTGGAAACACCATATATTTT. Encoded protein: CSVVISGNTIYF. Full variable domain (outside the CDR3, taken from reference TRBV29-1 and TRBJ1-3): SAVISQKPSRDICQRGTSLTIQCQVDSQVTMMFWYRQQPGQSLTLIATANQGSEATYESGFVIDKFPISRPNLTFSTLTVSNMSPEDSSIYLCSVVISGNTIYFGEGSWLTVV.

The J gene is TRBJ2-7, the V gene TRBV7-2, with 10 bases lining up with TRBD1. Germline V gene sequence: CDR1 SGHTA, CDR2 FQGNSA. J lost 1 base, V lost 1 base, and 4 bases had no gene match. The CDR3 consists of 16 residues. CDR3 in amino acids: CASSLVTGGLSYEQYF. The CDR3 DNA reads TGTGCCAGCAGCTTAGTGACAGGGGGCCTTTCCTACGAGCAGTACTTC.

This clone occurred a few times. This rearrangement joins TRBV7-9 to TRBJ2-7; the D gene is possibly TRBD2 (5 bases). Trimming pared 7 bases from V and 6 bases from J, leaving 16 bases between. CDR3 length: 13 residues. The V gene's germline CDR1 is SEHNR and CDR2 FQNEAQ (reference sequence). CDR3: CASTPSGGVEQYF. The DNA for the CDR3 is TGTGCCAGCACCCCAAGCGGTGGCGTCGAGCAGTACTTC.

The rearrangement links TRBV28 to TRBJ2-3, with TRBD2 as a possible D gene (6 bases). CDR3 length: 13 amino acids. CDR1 and CDR2 (germline): MDHEN, SYDVKM. With 5 bases removed from V and 14 bases from J, the gap between germline ends came to 20 bases. The CDR3 is CASSPNRDFPRYF. The CDR3 DNA reads as TGTGCCAGCAGTCCGAACCGGGACTTTCCGCGGTATTTT.

Only a few counts were recorded for this clone. The V and J genes are TRBV7-2 and TRBJ2-7; possibly TRBD2 for D (5 bases). V was trimmed by 0 bases and J by 6 bases, leaving 15 bases between them. Germline CDR1 SGHTA, CDR2 FQGNSA. This CDR3 is 15 amino acids long. DNA for the CDR3: TGTGCCAGCAGCTTAGCGTCTGGCGGGTTAAGCGAGCAGTACTTC. It is translated as CASSLASGGLSEQYF.

This clone was seen just once. The chain combines TRBV6-1 with TRBJ1-4; no firm D call. CDR3 length equals 14 residues. From germline, CDR1 is MNHNS and CDR2 SASEGT. V was cut by 4 bases and J by 6 bases, with 12 bases left in between. CDR3 DNA: TGTGCCAGCAGTGTAGACTATCCGGATGAAAAACTGTTTTTT. Translating it yields CASSVDYPDEKLFF.